This T cell receptor (beta chain) originates from a study of OX40 agonist ivuxolimab in advanced cancers. Regarding the study in general: Ivuxolimab was an agonistic, fully human IgG2 monoclonal antibody directed against OX40 (CD134), a costimulatory receptor. Intravenous ivuxolimab was administered to patients every 2 weeks at six dose levels: 0.01, 0.1, 0.3, 1.5, 3 and 10 mg/kg. Of the roughly 53 patients in dose escalation, about 20 had hepatocellular carcinoma, some 15 had melanoma, 9 had renal cell carcinoma and 9 had head and neck cancer. A male proportion of approximately 83% and a mean age of roughly 55 years, ranging from 23 to 79, were recorded for the dose-escalation cohort. Prior anti-PD-1, anti-PD-L1 or anti-CTLA-4 therapy was permitted, and roughly two fifths of dose-escalation patients had received checkpoint inhibitors. Three dose-escalation patients achieved partial responses, one with hepatocellular carcinoma and two with cutaneous melanoma. Peripheral TCRbeta sequencing aimed to test whether ivuxolimab altered TCR sequence diversity and caused clonal T-cell expansion. The paper covers the monotherapy dose-escalation part of the phase I ivuxolimab trial, which included N = 52 patients. The investigation overall reported the following: After ivuxolimab, expanded clones were on average more numerous among CD8+ T cells than among CD4+ T cells. Which antigens the clonally expanded peripheral T cells were specific for was not determined. At doses of 0.1 to 3.0 mg/kg, clonal expansion of both CD4+ and CD8+ blood T cells was observed from baseline to week 6. Low levels of normalized T-cell clonal expansion were also seen in some patients who did not respond. In partial responders in the 0.1-3.0 mg/kg groups, normalized peripheral clonal expansion was found to be among the lowest, especially among CD8+ T cells.

Genomic DNA was extracted from sorted cells for sequencing of the TCRbeta CDR3 region. The immunoSEQ Assay was used to sequence the TCRbeta CDR3 regions. TCRdb took over this immuneACCESS table, retaining in-frame rearrangements with V and J assigned. Such tables are incomplete; in checked studies, under half of the missing clones stem from an unresolved V gene, and the remainder is unexplained. This sample gives some 150,000 clones in total; around 93% of them show up just once. The ten largest make up more than 0.8% of the sample. For this chain, trimming is 5 bases at the V end and 3 bases at the J end, and the number of junction bases without a gene match is 8. There are 16 amino acids in the CDR3, from cysteine to phenylalanine inclusive. Solely the CDR3 DNA is kept, with 48 bases framed from the first base. The CDR1 and CDR2 encoded by the germline V gene (reference sequence) are MNHEY and SMNVEV.

Patients with a history of autoimmune disease or receiving systemic immunosuppression were excluded from the trial. Peripheral blood for TCR sequencing was collected from all dose cohorts at baseline, on cycle 4 day 1, and on cycle 7 day 1. Samples came from an open-label, multicenter, first-in-human phase I dose-escalation trial of ivuxolimab. Adults with locally advanced or metastatic melanoma, renal cell, hepatocellular, or head and neck squamous cell carcinoma were enrolled in the trial. Before TCR sequencing, CD4+ T cells and CD8+ T cells were sorted from peripheral blood as separate populations. Worth noting for this clone: Its antigen is currently not known. No quality values exist for individual bases; no much larger clone is one base distant.

The chain uses TRBV27 and TRBJ1-5, with 9 middle bases fitting TRBD1. The receptor was isolated from an adult with an advanced solid tumor such as melanoma, head and neck, liver or kidney cancer. Sequenced here: CD4+ or CD8+ T cells sorted from blood, sampled in a trial of the OX40 agonist ivuxolimab. The CDR3 has the sequence CASSPGTGRDNQPQHF. The base sequence is TGTGCCAGCAGTCCCGGGACAGGGCGGGACAATCAGCCCCAGCATTTT.